The clone carrying this T cell receptor beta chain was seen more than once but under ten times. Its antigen is still unknown. TCRdb itself ran the 5' RACE reads through MiXCR, one entry per CDR3 protein. This sample has 450,000 or so distinct CDR3 sequences, with 20% to 25% found just once. This CDR3 is 15 amino acids long. The germline V gene encodes CDR1 SGHRS and CDR2 YFSETQ. J lost 4 bases, V lost 2 bases, and 8 bases had no gene match. The data were obtained in a study of identical twins. Everyone who gave samples was a healthy Caucasian. Whole-study results and caveats: Cord blood beta clonotypes that were abundant carried fewer insertions, and memory repertoires showed no such trend. Modeled out-of-frame TCR alpha sharing in monozygotic twins fell below observed levels.

A further study also used this sample, focusing on T cells expressing NK-cell markers.

The gene calls are TRBV5-1 and TRBJ2-7; 8 positions agree with TRBD1. The receptor was isolated from a woman between 18 and 29 years old in good health. The sample taken for sequencing was CD4+ T cells sorted from blood. The CDR3 nucleotides read TGCGCCAGCAGCTTAGGTGGGACAGGCCAATACGAGCAGTACTTC. Translation gives CASSLGGTGQYEQYF.